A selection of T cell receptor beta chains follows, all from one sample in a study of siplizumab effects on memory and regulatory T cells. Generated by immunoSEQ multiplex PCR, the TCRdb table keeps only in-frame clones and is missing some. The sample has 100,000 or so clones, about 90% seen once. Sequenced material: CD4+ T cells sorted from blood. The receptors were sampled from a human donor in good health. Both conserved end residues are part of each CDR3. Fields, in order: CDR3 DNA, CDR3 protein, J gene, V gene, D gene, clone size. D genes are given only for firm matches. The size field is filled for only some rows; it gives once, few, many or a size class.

TGTGCCAGCAGCGTAGCTATCGGTGAGAGGCAGTACTTC CASSVAIGERQYF TRBJ2-7 TRBV9 . .
TGTGCCAGCAGCGGGGGGCTGGTCGCTGAAGCTTTCTTT CASSGGLVAEAFF TRBJ1-1 TRBV2 . .
TGTGCCAGCAGCCTTCAGGGGGGAGACTATGGCTACACCTTC CASSLQGGDYGYTF TRBJ1-2 TRBV7-3 TRBD1 .
TGTGCCAGCAGCGCCCTCGGGACAGGGGACGAAAAACTGTTTTTT CASSALGTGDEKLFF TRBJ1-4 TRBV5-4 TRBD1 .
TGTGCCAGTAGTCCTAGCGGGGCTAGCACAGATACGCAGTATTTT CASSPSGASTDTQYF TRBJ2-3 TRBV19 TRBD2 .
TGCAGCGGTTCTGCGGGGGGAAACAATGAGCAGTTCTTC CSGSAGGNNEQFF TRBJ2-1 TRBV29-1 TRBD2 .
TGCGCCAGCGGGGAGGGCCTCCCAGGCGCAGATACGCAGTATTTT CASGEGLPGADTQYF TRBJ2-3 TRBV5-1 TRBD2 .
TGTGCCAGCAGCCCGGCCGGCCGGCGGTCCCAAGAGACCCAGTACTTC CASSPAGRRSQETQYF TRBJ2-5 TRBV7-6 . .
TGTGCCAGCAGCTTGGGGGGACAGGACTGGTCTGAAGCTTTCTTT CASSLGGQDWSEAFF TRBJ1-1 TRBV5-5 TRBD1 .
TGCGCCAGCATGGGTGAGACAAACATTCAGTACTTC CASMGETNIQYF TRBJ2-4 TRBV5-1 . once
TGTGCTAGTGGTCCCCCGGGAGGGGATCAATATAATTCACCCCTCCACTTT CASGPPGGDQYNSPLHF TRBJ1-6 TRBV12-5 . .
TGTGCCAGCAGCCAAGATTTGGATTTGATGCGCGCAGATACGCAGTATTTT CASSQDLDLMRADTQYF TRBJ2-3 TRBV4-2 . .
TGTGCCAGCAGCTTGACTCGGGGCGATTCACCCCTCCACTTT CASSLTRGDSPLHF TRBJ1-6 TRBV5-6 . .
TGTGCCAGCAGCTTAGCAGGGACAGGGGGCGGACTCAAGCAGTTCTTC CASSLAGTGGGLKQFF TRBJ2-1 TRBV11-2 TRBD1 .
TGCAGCGTTGGTGGAGCGGGGGCCAAGAATTACGAGCAGTACTTC CSVGGAGAKNYEQYF TRBJ2-7 TRBV29-1 TRBD2 .
TGTGCCAGCAGTTATAGGACAGGGACCACCGGGGAGCTGTTTTTT CASSYRTGTTGELFF TRBJ2-2 TRBV6-5 TRBD1 once
TGTGCCAGCAGAACGACAGGGGTGTACGAGCAGTACTTC CASRTTGVYEQYF TRBJ2-7 TRBV6-5 TRBD1 .
TGTGCCAGTATTCGACAAGGGGGCACAGATACGCAGTATTTT CASIRQGGTDTQYF TRBJ2-3 TRBV19 . .
TGCGCCAGCAGCCAAGTTTTCAGAGATAATCAGCCCCAGCATTTT CASSQVFRDNQPQHF TRBJ1-5 TRBV4-1 . .
TGTGCCAGCAGGGACACGATGATGAACACTGAAGCTTTCTTT CASRDTMMNTEAFF TRBJ1-1 TRBV6-4 . .
TGTGCCAGCAGCCACAGGGGGCGGATAAACATTCAGTACTTC CASSHRGRINIQYF TRBJ2-4 TRBV14 TRBD1 .
TGTGCCAGCAGACACGGACAAGAATACTCCTATAATTCACCCCTCCACTTT CASRHGQEYSYNSPLHF TRBJ1-6 TRBV7-9 . .
TGTGCCAGCAGCCAGGATTTGAACACTGAAGCTTTCTTT CASSQDLNTEAFF TRBJ1-1 TRBV14 . .
TGTGCCAGCAGCTTGGCAGCTCCCGGGGAGCTGTTTTTT CASSLAAPGELFF TRBJ2-2 TRBV5-4 . .
TGCAGCGCGGATTTGAATGAAAAACTGTTTTTT CSADLNEKLFF TRBJ1-4 TRBV20-1 . .
TGCGCCAGCAGCTTGGTGAGGGGAGGCGAGCAGTACTTC CASSLVRGGEQYF TRBJ2-7 TRBV5-1 . .
TGTGCCAGCACCGGACAGGTGGGGTCACCCCTCCACTTT CASTGQVGSPLHF TRBJ1-6 TRBV7-3 TRBD1 few
TGTGCCAGCTCACCAGTGCCCCAGGGCTACACCTTC CASSPVPQGYTF TRBJ1-2 TRBV18 . .
TGTGCCAGCAGTACGTTACAAGGGACCAATCAGCCCCAGCATTTT CASSTLQGTNQPQHF TRBJ1-5 TRBV6-1 . .
TGTGCCAGCAGTGACCCCGGGAGCTACGAGCAGTACTTC CASSDPGSYEQYF TRBJ2-7 TRBV6-5 . .
TGTGCCAGCCACAGGAGGAATGGAAACACCATATATTTT CASHRRNGNTIYF TRBJ1-3 TRBV28 . .
TGTGCCAGTAAGCGCAGCCGCTCCACAGATACGCAGTATTTT CASKRSRSTDTQYF TRBJ2-3 TRBV19 . .
TGTGCCAGCAGCGCTACTCAGGGGGTCAATTCACCCCTCCACTTT CASSATQGVNSPLHF TRBJ1-6 TRBV9 TRBD1 .
TGTGCCAGCAGCTCCAGCCTACAGATGAACACTGAAGCTTTCTTT CASSSSLQMNTEAFF TRBJ1-1 TRBV7-2 . .
TGTGCCAGCAGCCCGGGGGCTTTCACAGATACGCAGTATTTT CASSPGAFTDTQYF TRBJ2-3 TRBV5-4 . .
TGTGCCAGCTCATCACAACGGACAGGGTATAGGGAGAACACTGAAGCTTTCTTT CASSSQRTGYRENTEAFF TRBJ1-1 TRBV18 TRBD1 .
TGTGCCAGCAGGATCGGGTTGGCAGATTCTTCTACGGGGCAGTACTTC CASRIGLADSSTGQYF TRBJ2-7 TRBV27 . .
TGTGCCAGCAGCTTAAGTGGGAGCTCCTATAATTCACCCCTCCACTTT CASSLSGSSYNSPLHF TRBJ1-6 TRBV7-3 . .
TGTGCCAGCAGCTTAAATACCAATGAGCAGTTCTTC CASSLNTNEQFF TRBJ2-1 TRBV7-2 . .
TGTGCCAGCAGTTTTCGGGGGCAGTGGGGTGGCTACACCTTC CASSFRGQWGGYTF TRBJ1-2 TRBV27 . .
TGTGCCAGCAGCTTGGTGCCAGGGGATGGCTACACCTTC CASSLVPGDGYTF TRBJ1-2 TRBV5-6 . once
TGTGCCACCGCACTCAAATCGGGGGACTCCTACGAGCAGTACTTC CATALKSGDSYEQYF TRBJ2-7 TRBV19 . once
TGTGCCAGCAGTGACCGACTAGCGGGGGGGCGGGGAGATACGCAGTATTTT CASSDRLAGGRGDTQYF TRBJ2-3 TRBV6-1 TRBD2 .
TGCAGCGTGGGGTGGAGCTCCTACGAGCAGTACTTC CSVGWSSYEQYF TRBJ2-7 TRBV29-1 . .
TGTGCCAGCAGTGAAAAGCGAGCGGTTCAGGGGGAGACCCAGTACTTC CASSEKRAVQGETQYF TRBJ2-5 TRBV2 . .
TGTGCCACCAGGGCAGGGGGCGGTGAAAAACTGTTTTTT CATRAGGGEKLFF TRBJ1-4 TRBV15 TRBD1 .
TGTGCCAGCAGTTCGTACGCGCAGCCCCAGCATTTT CASSSYAQPQHF TRBJ1-5 TRBV6-5 . .
TGTGCCAGCAGTTTAAGGGCCGGGAACCCTAAAGCTTTCTTT CASSLRAGNPKAFF TRBJ1-1 TRBV28 . .
TGCGCCAGCAGCCAAGCTCGGGGATCTACGAGGCAGTACTTC CASSQARGSTRQYF TRBJ2-7 TRBV4-3 . .